These 27 T cell receptor beta chains were all obtained from the same sample, sequenced in a study of T cells in Graves' hyperthyroidism and ophthalmopathy. TCR beta CDR3 sequences were amplified from RNA transcripts. TCR CDR3 underwent first-round RT-PCR with the HTBI primer set. TCRdb independently ran MiXCR on the multiplex PCR reads; one entry per CDR3 protein. The repertoire holds a few hundred thousand distinct CDR3 sequences, 15% to 18% seen once, with under 8% in the top ten. The specimen was blood. The receptors derive from a woman aged 30 to 39 with Graves' hyperthyroidism.

The rearrangement joins TRBV5-1 to TRBJ2-2, with 13 positions matching TRBD2. Germline CDR1 and CDR2: SGHRS and YFSETQ. The CDR3 runs to 17 residues. V dropped 0 bases and J dropped 5; count of bases not matched to a gene: 4. The CDR3 spells CASSLAGLAGRTGELFF. The CDR3 nucleotides read TGCGCCAGCAGCTTGGCGGGACTAGCGGGGAGAACCGGGGAGCTGTTTTTT. The full variable domain, with the rest looked up from reference TRBV5-1 and TRBJ2-2, is KAGVTQTPRYLIKTRGQQVTLSCSPISGHRSVSWYQQTPGQGLQFLFEYFSETQRNKGNFPGRFSGRQFSNSRSEMNVSTLELGDSALYLCASSLAGLAGRTGELFFGEGSRLTVL.

The rearrangement links TRBV20-1 to TRBJ2-7; D remains ambiguous. This CDR3 comprises 11 residues. Trimming left V 7 bases short and J 2 bases short, with 9 bases between. Germline CDR1 and CDR2: DFQATT and SNEGSKA (reference sequence). The CDR3 sequence: CSVILAYEQYF. The CDR3 DNA reads as TGCAGTGTAATCTTAGCCTACGAGCAGTACTTC.

This clonotype was counted at least ten times. The CDR3 sequence: CASSRQGSTDTQYF. In nucleotides, the CDR3 is TGTGCCAGCAGCCGACAGGGGAGCACAGATACGCAGTATTTT. This chain uses TRBV2 with TRBJ2-3, with 8 bases matching TRBD1. The CDR3 is made up of 14 amino acids. In germline, CDR1 is SNHLY, CDR2 FYNNEI. After removal of 6 bases from V and 0 bases from J, the junction contained 2 bases not matched to a gene. Full variable domain (outside the CDR3, taken from reference TRBV2 and TRBJ2-3): EPEVTQTPSHQVTQMGQEVILRCVPISNHLYFYWYRQILGQKVEFLVSFYNNEISEKSEIFDDQFSVERPDGSNFTLKIRSTKLEDSAMYFCASSRQGSTDTQYFGPGTRLTVL.

This clonotype was detected ten times or more. The rearrangement links TRBV2 to TRBJ1-3; D not certain. The CDR3 is 14 residues long. Germline loops: CDR1 SNHLY, CDR2 FYNNEI. V was cut by 10 bases and J by 0 bases, with 13 bases left in between. The CDR3 coding sequence is TGTGCCACGGACCGTGGACTCTCTGGAAACACCATATATTTT. This translates into CATDRGLSGNTIYF.

Ten or more counts support this clonotype. The rearrangement joins TRBV5-1 to TRBJ2-7; unclear D gene. The V end lost 1 base, the J end lost 6 bases, and 14 bases lay between the germline ends. This CDR3 contains 14 residues. Per germline, CDR1 SGHRS and CDR2 YFSETQ. CDR3 coding DNA: TGCGCCAGCAGCTTGCGGCCTAACTACCCCGAGCAGTACTTC. Its translation: CASSLRPNYPEQYF.

This clonotype was picked up many times. This CDR3 is CASSSRDRGTFEQYF. DNA for the CDR3: TGCGCCAGCAGCTCGCGGGACAGGGGGACGTTTGAGCAGTACTTC. The chain combines TRBV4-3 with TRBJ2-7, with 11 bases identical to TRBD1. V lost 5 bases, J lost 7 bases, and 10 bases stayed unmatched. The germline V gene encodes CDR1 LGHNA and CDR2 YSLEER. CDR3 length: 15 amino acids.

This clonotype has just a few counts. The chain links TRBV12-3 or TRBV12-4 to TRBJ2-7; the D is unclear. V lost 6 bases and J lost 5, with 20 bases in between. The CDR3 runs 15 residues. The CDR3 loop is CASRGMSSLPHEQYF. In DNA form, the CDR3 reads TGTGCCAGCAGGGGGATGAGCAGCCTCCCCCACGAGCAGTACTTC.

This clonotype was found many times. The rearrangement joins TRBV11-2 to TRBJ2-3; the D is unclear. The CDR3 runs 14 residues. Trimming cost V 5 bases and J 4 bases, with 13 bases left between them. Germline V lookup: CDR1 SGHAT, CDR2 FQNNGV. The CDR3 spells CASSAPHRADTQYF. Written as DNA, the CDR3 is TGTGCCAGCAGCGCTCCCCATAGAGCAGATACGCAGTATTTT.

This clonotype has at least ten counts. Here the CDR3 DNA reads TGCAGTGCTTTACAGGGTTTTACCTACAATGAGCAGTTCTTC. This translates into CSALQGFTYNEQFF. The rearrangement joins TRBV20-1 to TRBJ2-1; tentative D call: TRBD1 (6 bases). Germline CDR1 reads DFQATT; CDR2 reads SNEGSKA (reference sequence). The CDR3 runs 14 residues. The V end lost 5 bases, the J end lost 2 bases, and 13 bases lay between the germline ends.

This clonotype was counted a few times. V gene TRBV6-1 combines with J gene TRBJ1-2; D ambiguous. With 0 bases removed from V and 12 bases from J, the gap between germline ends came to 14 bases. Germline V gives CDR1 MNHNS, CDR2 SASEGT. This CDR3 contains 13 residues. CDR3 amino acids: CASSEALLGHNTF. The CDR3, as DNA: TGTGCCAGCAGTGAAGCGCTTCTGGGCCACAACACCTTC.

This chain connects TRBV3-1 to TRBJ2-1; TRBD2 matches at 9 bases. The CDR3 extends over 17 amino acids. Trimming removed 1 base from V and 5 bases from J; junction bases left unmatched: 9. The germline V gene encodes CDR1 LGHDT and CDR2 YNNKEL (reference sequence). The CDR3 DNA follows: TGTGCCAGCAGCCAAGTTAGCGGGAGAATGCCTAACAATGAGCAGTTCTTC. It codes for CASSQVSGRMPNNEQFF.

This clonotype was seen repeatedly, ten times or more. The chain employs TRBV5-1 and TRBJ2-2; TRBD2 matches at 7 bases. V was clipped by 3 bases and J by 6 bases; unmatched bases: 11. The CDR3 runs 16 residues. Germline-derived CDR1 and CDR2 are SGHRS and YFSETQ. Here the CDR3 reads CASSSGLDALSGELFF. The CDR3 DNA sequence: TGCGCCAGCAGCTCCGGACTAGATGCACTCTCCGGGGAGCTGTTTTTT. Looking up the rest from reference TRBV5-1 and TRBJ2-2 gives the full variable domain: KAGVTQTPRYLIKTRGQQVTLSCSPISGHRSVSWYQQTPGQGLQFLFEYFSETQRNKGNFPGRFSGRQFSNSRSEMNVSTLELGDSALYLCASSSGLDALSGELFFGEGSRLTVL.

Regarding this clonotype: A read error may explain this, as a much larger clone is one base away. The chain recombines TRBV29-1 with TRBJ2-7, with TRBD1 matching over 8 bases. In germline, CDR1 is SQVTM, CDR2 ANQGSEA. There are 14 residues in the CDR3. The CDR3 DNA reads TGCAGCGTCGAAAGTCCCGGGACAGGCTACGAGCAGTGCTTC. Its protein is CSVESPGTGYEQCF.

Notes on this clonotype: This may come from a read error, since a much larger clone is one base off. The CDR3 does not close with the conserved phenylalanine or tryptophan, likely indicating a read error. The chain joins TRBV30 to TRBJ2-2; TRBD2 aligns across 11 bases. The CDR3 has 14 residues. Germline CDR1 and CDR2: GTSNPN and SVGIG (reference sequence). Losses at the gene ends were 6 bases for V and 7 bases for J; bases not matched to a gene: 7. The CDR3 loop reads CACLSGRAVGELFV. The CDR3 DNA follows: TGTGCCTGTCTTAGCGGGAGGGCCGTCGGGGAGCTGTTTGTT.

The chain couples TRBV11-1 to TRBJ2-4; 11 nucleotides align to TRBD2. The trim removed 3 bases at V and 3 bases at J, leaving 1 base unmatched. The V gene's germline CDR1 is SGHAT and CDR2 FQDESV (reference sequence). The CDR3 is 15 amino acids. This CDR3 is CASSFSGRGKNIQYF. CDR3 sequence (DNA): TGTGCCAGCAGCTTTAGCGGGAGGGGCAAAAACATTCAGTACTTC. Full variable domain (rest looked up from reference TRBV11-1 and TRBJ2-4): EAEVAQSPRYKITEKSQAVAFWCDPISGHATLYWYRQILGQGPELLVQFQDESVVDDSQLPKDRFSAERLKGVDSTLKIQPAELGDSAMYLCASSFSGRGKNIQYFGAGTRLSVL.

This clonotype was recorded many times. The chain carries TRBV5-6 and TRBJ2-3, with TRBD2 identical over 7 bases. There are 15 residues in the CDR3. Per the germline V gene, CDR1 is SGHDT and CDR2 is YYEEEE. The trim removed 7 bases at V and 0 bases at J, leaving 8 bases unmatched. In nucleotides, the CDR3 is TGTGCCAGCCTCCCTAGCGGAGCTAGCACAGATACGCAGTATTTT. Amino acid sequence: CASLPSGASTDTQYF.

The chain has TRBV5-1 and TRBJ2-1; 9 bases align to TRBD2. The CDR3 extends over 14 amino acids. Germline V CDR1 and CDR2: SGHRS, YFSETQ. With 4 bases clipped from V and 6 bases from J, the junction kept 5 bases outside the gene matches. This CDR3 is CASSGLAGPNEQFF. The CDR3, as DNA: TGCGCCAGCAGCGGGCTAGCGGGACCCAATGAGCAGTTCTTC.

The DNA for the CDR3 is TGTGCCAGCAGTTCCTCGGGGACTAGCGGGAGGAAAAACATTCAGTACTTC. Amino acids: CASSSSGTSGRKNIQYF. The chain carries TRBV27 and TRBJ2-4; TRBD2 agrees at 15 bases. The CDR3 spans 17 residues. The junction had 5 bases not matched to a gene; V was cut back by 4 bases and J by 4 bases. Germline V gene lookup returns CDR1 MNHEY and CDR2 SMNVEV (reference sequence).

The rearrangement joins TRBV19 to TRBJ2-1; TRBD2 might be the D (6 bases). CDR1 is LNHDA and CDR2 is SQIVND in the germline V gene (reference sequence). CDR3 length: 18 amino acids. V was trimmed by 0 bases and J by 0 bases, leaving 15 bases between them. CDR3 region: CASSIDSGGTSSYNEQFF. CDR3 sequence (DNA): TGTGCCAGTAGTATAGATTCGGGCGGGACGAGCTCCTACAATGAGCAGTTCTTC.

This clonotype turned up a few times. The chain employs TRBV7-6 and TRBJ2-6, with D perhaps matching TRBD1 (5 bases). CDR1 and CDR2 (germline): SGHVS, FNYEAQ. The CDR3 runs 16 residues. V shed 5 bases and J shed 0 bases, with 11 bases lying between them. The CDR3 DNA reads as TGTGCCAGCAGCGCCAGAGACAGCTCTGGGGCCAACGTCCTGACTTTC. Its protein product is CASSARDSSGANVLTF.

This sequence joins TRBV24-1 and TRBJ1-5; weak D call: TRBD1 (6 bases). Between the trimmed V and J ends, which lost 9 bases and 6 bases, there was a span of 17 bases. The CDR3 runs to 14 residues. CDR1 KGHDR and CDR2 SFDVKD come from the germline V gene. The CDR3 sequence is CATPSGEGGQPQHF. In DNA, the CDR3 is TGTGCCACCCCGTCGGGGGAGGGGGGTCAGCCCCAGCATTTT.

This clonotype has just a few counts. The V gene is TRBV18, the J gene TRBJ1-5, with 8 bases that match TRBD1. Trimming removed 3 bases from V and 5 bases from J; junction bases left unmatched: 9. The CDR3 runs 16 residues. The V gene's germline CDR1 is KGHSH and CDR2 LQKENI. The CDR3 DNA sequence: TGTGCCAGCTCACCGAGGACAGGGATTAAGGATCAGCCCCAGCATTTT. Translating gives CASSPRTGIKDQPQHF.

V gene TRBV10-3 combines with J gene TRBJ2-2; 7 positions agree with TRBD1. Trimming removed 3 bases from V and 1 base from J; junction bases left unmatched: 5. CDR1 is ENHRY, CDR2 SYGVKD, per germline. The CDR3 is 16 residues long. Here the CDR3 DNA reads TGTGCCATCAGTGATACCGGGACAGAGAACACCGGGGAGCTGTTTTTT. It translates to CAISDTGTENTGELFF.

This clonotype was seen repeatedly, ten times or more. The chain couples TRBV5-8 to TRBJ2-1; 9 bases are a match to TRBD2. Germline values: CDR1 SGHTS, CDR2 YDEGEE. CDR3 length equals 15 residues. With V trimmed by 4 bases and J by 4 bases, 6 bases remained unmatched. The CDR3 nucleotides read TGTGCCAGCAGCGTCCGGCTAGCGGGGTACAATGAGCAGTTCTTC. This encodes CASSVRLAGYNEQFF.

This clonotype has only a few counts. The J gene is TRBJ2-3, the V gene TRBV29-1, with TRBD1 as a possible D gene (6 bases). CDR3 length equals 15 residues. V was trimmed by 4 bases and J by 0 bases, leaving 14 bases between them. Germline V gene sequence: CDR1 SQVTM, CDR2 ANQGSEA. CDR3 protein: CSVGGRSISTDTQYF. DNA of the CDR3: TGCAGCGTTGGGGGGCGGAGTATTAGCACAGATACGCAGTATTTT.

The chain carries TRBV20-1 and TRBJ2-7, with 10 bases fitting TRBD2. The ends lost 6 bases at V and 2 bases at J; junction bases unmatched: 13. The CDR3 totals 16 residues. Looked up from germline, CDR1 is DFQATT and CDR2 is SNEGSKA (reference sequence). CDR3 sequence (DNA): TGCAGTGCAAAACCTAGCGGGGGCCTTCTCCCCTACGAGCAGTACTTC. Protein sequence: CSAKPSGGLLPYEQYF.

The genes are TRBV30 and TRBJ2-7, with 12 bases that match TRBD1. There are 15 residues in the CDR3. Germline V CDR1 and CDR2: GTSNPN, SVGIG (reference sequence). The J segment lost 6 bases and the V segment lost 3 bases, leaving 9 bases of the junction unmatched. The CDR3 coding sequence is TGTGCCTGGAGGGTGACCGGGACAGGGGGCTTCGAGCAGTACTTC. Translated: CAWRVTGTGGFEQYF.